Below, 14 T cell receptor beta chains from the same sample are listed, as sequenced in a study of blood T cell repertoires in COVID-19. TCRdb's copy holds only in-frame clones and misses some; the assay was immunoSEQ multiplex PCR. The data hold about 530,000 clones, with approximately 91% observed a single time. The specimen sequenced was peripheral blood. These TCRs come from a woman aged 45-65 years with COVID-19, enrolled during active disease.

This CDR3 is CASSLDRDNEQYF. The CDR3 DNA reads TGTGCCAGCAGTTTGGACAGGGACAACGAGCAGTACTTC. The rearrangement joins TRBV6-5 to TRBJ2-7, with 8 positions matching TRBD1. Germline V gene sequence: CDR1 MNHEY, CDR2 SVGAGI. This CDR3 contains 13 residues. J gave up 5 bases and V 4 bases, and 4 bases lay outside the gene matches.

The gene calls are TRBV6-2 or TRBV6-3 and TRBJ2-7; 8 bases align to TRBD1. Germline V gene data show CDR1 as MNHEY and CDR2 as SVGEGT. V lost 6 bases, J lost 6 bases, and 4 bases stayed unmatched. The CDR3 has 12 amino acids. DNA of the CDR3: TGTGCCAGCAGCCGGACAGGGTCCGAGCAGTACTTC. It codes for CASSRTGSEQYF.

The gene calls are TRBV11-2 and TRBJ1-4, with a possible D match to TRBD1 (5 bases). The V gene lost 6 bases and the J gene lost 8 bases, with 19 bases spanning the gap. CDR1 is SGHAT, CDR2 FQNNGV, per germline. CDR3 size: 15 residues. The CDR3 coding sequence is TGTGCCAGCAGAGAGACAGCTAGGGTACAGGAAAAACTGTTTTTT. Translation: CASRETARVQEKLFF.

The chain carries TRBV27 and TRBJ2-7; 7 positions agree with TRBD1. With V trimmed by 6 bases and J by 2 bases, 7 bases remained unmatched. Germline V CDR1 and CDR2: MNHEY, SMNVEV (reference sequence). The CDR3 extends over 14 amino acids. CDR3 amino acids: CASSETGNPYEQYF. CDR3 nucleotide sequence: TGTGCCAGCAGCGAGACAGGGAACCCCTACGAGCAGTACTTC.

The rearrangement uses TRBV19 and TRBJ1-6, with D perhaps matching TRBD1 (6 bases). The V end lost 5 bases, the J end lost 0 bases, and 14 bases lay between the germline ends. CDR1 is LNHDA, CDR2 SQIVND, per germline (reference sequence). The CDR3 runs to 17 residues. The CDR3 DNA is TGTGCCAGTAGTCCCTCCAGGGGAACCTCCTATAATTCACCCCTCCACTTT. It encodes CASSPSRGTSYNSPLHF.

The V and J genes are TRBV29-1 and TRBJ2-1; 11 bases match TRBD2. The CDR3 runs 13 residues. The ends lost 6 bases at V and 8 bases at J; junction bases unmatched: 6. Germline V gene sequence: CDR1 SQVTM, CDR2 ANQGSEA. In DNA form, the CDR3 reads TGCAGCGTAACTCCGGGACTAGCGGATGAGCAGTTCTTC. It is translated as CSVTPGLADEQFF.

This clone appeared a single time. CDR3 bases: TGTGCCAGCCGAACAGGGGTACGGGAAAAACTGTTTTTT. This encodes CASRTGVREKLFF. V usage is TRBV2 and J usage is TRBJ1-4; 7 bases line up with TRBD1. The V gene's germline CDR1 is SNHLY and CDR2 FYNNEI. The trim removed 8 bases at V and 8 bases at J, leaving 8 bases unmatched. The CDR3 spans 13 residues.

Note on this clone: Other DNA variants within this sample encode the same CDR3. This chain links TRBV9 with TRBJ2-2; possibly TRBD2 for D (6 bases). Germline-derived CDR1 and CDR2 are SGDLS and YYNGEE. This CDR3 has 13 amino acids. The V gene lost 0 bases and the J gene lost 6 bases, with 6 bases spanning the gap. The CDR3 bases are TGTGCCAGCAGCGTAGGCGGGGCCGGGGAGCTGTTTTTT. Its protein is CASSVGGAGELFF.

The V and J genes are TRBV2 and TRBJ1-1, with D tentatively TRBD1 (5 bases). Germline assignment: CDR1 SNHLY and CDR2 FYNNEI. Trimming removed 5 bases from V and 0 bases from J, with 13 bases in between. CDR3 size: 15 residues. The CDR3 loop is CASSRQSNLNTEAFF. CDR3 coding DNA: TGTGCCAGCAGTCGACAGAGCAATTTGAACACTGAAGCTTTCTTT. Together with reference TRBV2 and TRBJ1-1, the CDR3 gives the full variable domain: EPEVTQTPSHQVTQMGQEVILRCVPISNHLYFYWYRQILGQKVEFLVSFYNNEISEKSEIFDDQFSVERPDGSNFTLKIRSTKLEDSAMYFCASSRQSNLNTEAFFGQGTRLTVV.

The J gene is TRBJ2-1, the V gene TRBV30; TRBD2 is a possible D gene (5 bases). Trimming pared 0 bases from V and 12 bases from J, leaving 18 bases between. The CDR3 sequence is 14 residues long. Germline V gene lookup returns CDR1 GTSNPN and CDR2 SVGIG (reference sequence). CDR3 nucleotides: TGTGCCTGGAGTGTAGTTATTTCGAGCGGAGGGCAGTTCTTC. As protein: CAWSVVISSGGQFF.

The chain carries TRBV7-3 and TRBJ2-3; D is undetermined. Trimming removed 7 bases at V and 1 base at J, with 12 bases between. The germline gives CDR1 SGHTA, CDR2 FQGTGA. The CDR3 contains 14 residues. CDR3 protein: CASTSWARTDTQYF. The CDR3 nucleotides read TGTGCCAGCACCTCTTGGGCCCGCACAGATACGCAGTATTTT. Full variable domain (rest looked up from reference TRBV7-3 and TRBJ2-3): GAGVSQTPSNKVTEKGKYVELRCDPISGHTALYWYRQSLGQGPEFLIYFQGTGAADDSGLPNDRFFAVRPEGSVSTLKIQRTERGDSAVYLCASTSWARTDTQYFGPGTRLTVL.

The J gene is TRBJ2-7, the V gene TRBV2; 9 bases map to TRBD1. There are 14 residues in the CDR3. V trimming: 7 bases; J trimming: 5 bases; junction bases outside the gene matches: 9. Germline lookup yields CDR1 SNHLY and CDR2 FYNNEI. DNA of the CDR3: TGTGCCAGCATTTGGGACAGGGCCGGGAACGAGCAGTACTTC. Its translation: CASIWDRAGNEQYF.

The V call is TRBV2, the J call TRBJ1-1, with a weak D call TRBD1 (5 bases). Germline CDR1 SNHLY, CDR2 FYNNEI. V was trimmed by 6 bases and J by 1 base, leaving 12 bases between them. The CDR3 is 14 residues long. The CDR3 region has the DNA TGTGCCAGCAGGGATGGGGCTGCGAACACTGAAGCTTTCTTT. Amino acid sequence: CASRDGAANTEAFF.

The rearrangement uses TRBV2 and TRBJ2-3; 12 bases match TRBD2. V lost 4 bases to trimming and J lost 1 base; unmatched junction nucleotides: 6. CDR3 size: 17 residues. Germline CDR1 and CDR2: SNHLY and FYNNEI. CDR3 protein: CASSASPSGGGTDTQYF. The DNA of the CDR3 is TGTGCCAGCAGTGCAAGTCCTAGCGGGGGGGGCACAGATACGCAGTATTTT.